These 15 T cell receptor beta chains came from one sample sequenced in a study of T-cell memory formation after mild COVID-19. Via MiXCR, TCRdb re-called the 5' RACE reads, giving one row per CDR3 protein. The profile shows approximately 450,000 distinct CDR3 sequences, 15% to 20% of them singletons. Sequenced sample: PBMCs or a T cell subset sorted from them (not recorded which). These TCRs come from an adult woman who had mild COVID-19 (a few samples of this study predate the infection). Cell type and time point are not known.

The chain combines TRBV6-5 with TRBJ1-1; D gene ambiguous. Trimming stripped 0 bases from V and 6 bases from J, with 8 bases between. Germline V gene sequence: CDR1 MNHEY, CDR2 SVGAGI. The CDR3 spans 13 residues. CDR3 DNA sequence: TGTGCCAGCAGTTACTCAGGGTTCTCTGAAGCTTTCTTT. Translated: CASSYSGFSEAFF.

The V call is TRBV7-9, the J call TRBJ2-3, with 9 bases fitting TRBD2. Germline CDR1 is SEHNR and CDR2 is FQNEAQ (reference sequence). The CDR3 covers 14 residues. The J segment lost 2 bases and the V segment lost 7 bases, leaving 4 bases of the junction unmatched. Written as DNA, the CDR3 is TGTGCCAGCAAGACTAGCGGAACCACAGATACGCAGTATTTT. Translation gives CASKTSGTTDTQYF.

V and J are TRBV5-5 and TRBJ1-2; 7 nucleotides line up with TRBD1. This CDR3 spans 14 amino acids. Germline V CDR1 and CDR2: SGHKS, YYEKEE (reference sequence). Trimming took 2 bases from V and 4 from J; bases not matched to a gene: 5. The CDR3 coding sequence is TGTGCCAGCAGCTTAATACAGGGGTTCTATGGCTACACCTTC. Its translation is CASSLIQGFYGYTF.

This sequence joins TRBV12-3 or TRBV12-4 and TRBJ2-3; 14 bases line up with TRBD2. J gave up 7 bases and V 5 bases, and 5 bases lay outside the gene matches. This CDR3 is 15 amino acids long. In DNA form, the CDR3 reads TGTGCCAGCAGTGAGGGACTAGCGGGAGCTAATACGCAGTATTTT. The encoded protein is CASSEGLAGANTQYF.

A few counts support this clonotype. The V call is TRBV5-1, the J call TRBJ1-1; TRBD1 might be the D (6 bases). Trimming pared 1 base from V and 2 bases from J, leaving 12 bases between. CDR3 length: 15 amino acids. CDR1 is SGHRS and CDR2 is YFSETQ in the germline V gene. The CDR3 protein is CASSLLGGENTEAFF. CDR3 bases: TGCGCCAGCAGCTTGCTAGGGGGAGAAAACACTGAAGCTTTCTTT.

CDR3 DNA: TGTGCCAGCAGTTTAGCGTGGGAGAACGAGCAGTACTTC. Residues: CASSLAWENEQYF. The V gene is TRBV12-3 or TRBV12-4, the J gene TRBJ2-7; tentative D call: TRBD2 (5 bases). V lost 0 bases and J 5 bases, leaving 8 bases between the germline ends. The length of the CDR3 is 13 residues.

This clonotype has ten or more counts. The chain is built from TRBV5-1 and TRBJ2-2; no clear D gene. The CDR3 consists of 13 residues. The germline V and J ends were trimmed by 5 bases and 5 bases, with 10 bases remaining between them. Germline V gene sequence: CDR1 SGHRS, CDR2 YFSETQ. The CDR3 is CASSITRTGELFF. CDR3 coding DNA: TGCGCCAGCAGTATAACTCGGACCGGGGAGCTGTTTTTT.

This clonotype was observed a few times. The chain combines TRBV6-2 or TRBV6-3 with TRBJ2-7; no clear D. The CDR3 spans 14 residues. Germline V gives CDR1 MNHEY, CDR2 SVGEGT. Trimming left V 2 bases short and J 3 bases short, with 11 bases between. The CDR3 region has the DNA TGTGCCAGCAGTTACGCTGGCGGCCTCTACGAGCAGTACTTC. It codes for CASSYAGGLYEQYF.

This clonotype was seen more than once but under ten times. The chain is built from TRBV3-1 and TRBJ2-1; D may be TRBD2 (6 bases). With 3 bases removed from V and 4 bases from J, the gap between germline ends came to 16 bases. The CDR3 totals 16 residues. Looked up from germline, CDR1 is LGHDT and CDR2 is YNNKEL (reference sequence). The CDR3 nucleotides are TGTGCCAGCAGCCAGTCTGTTTCGGGGACTTACAATGAGCAGTTCTTC. Protein: CASSQSVSGTYNEQFF.

The genes are TRBV6-5 and TRBJ1-1; 7 bases match TRBD1. The CDR3 spans 16 residues. The trim removed 6 bases at V and 3 bases at J, leaving 13 bases unmatched. The germline gives CDR1 MNHEY, CDR2 SVGAGI. CDR3 amino acids: CASSAPQGEADTEAFF. CDR3 in DNA: TGTGCCAGCAGCGCACCCCAGGGGGAAGCGGACACTGAAGCTTTCTTT.

This clonotype was seen a few times. V usage is TRBV6-6 and J usage is TRBJ2-2; unclear D gene. CDR3 size: 14 residues. CDR1 is MNHNY, CDR2 SVGAGI, per germline (reference sequence). The V end lost 5 bases, the J end lost 0 bases, and 7 bases lay between the germline ends. CDR3 residues: CASSEGANTGELFF. The CDR3 nucleotides are TGTGCCAGCAGTGAAGGCGCGAACACCGGGGAGCTGTTTTTT.

V usage is TRBV18 and J usage is TRBJ2-7; possibly TRBD1 for D (5 bases). The CDR3 extends over 14 amino acids. CDR1 and CDR2 (germline): KGHSH, LQKENI. Trimming left V 6 bases short and J 3 bases short, with 15 bases between. The CDR3, as DNA: TGTGCCAGCTCGCAACAGGCCTCAGGCTACGAGCAGTACTTC. It specifies CASSQQASGYEQYF.

V usage is TRBV20-1 and J usage is TRBJ1-2; TRBD1 is a possible D gene (6 bases). Trimming took 4 bases from V and 3 from J, leaving 9 bases between them. The length of the CDR3 is 12 residues. Germline CDR1 DFQATT, CDR2 SNEGSKA (reference sequence). The CDR3 bases are TGCAGTGCTACCCAGGGGCACTATGGCTACACCTTC. Translation gives CSATQGHYGYTF.

The V gene is TRBV12-3 or TRBV12-4, the J gene TRBJ1-2; perhaps TRBD1 as D (5 bases). The CDR3 runs to 14 residues. V was pared by 6 bases and J by 5 bases, with 16 bases between. CDR3 bases: TGTGCCAGCAGGCTTCTGGGGGGTGGATATGGCTACACCTTC. This codes for CASRLLGGGYGYTF.

This clonotype has only a few counts. In DNA form, the CDR3 reads TGTGCCAGCAGCTTGAGGACAGGGTCGAGCAATGAGCAGTTCTTC. Translated, it gives CASSLRTGSSNEQFF. V and J are TRBV7-9 and TRBJ2-1, with 8 positions matching TRBD1. The V and J ends lost 3 bases and 6 bases, in that order; junction bases with no gene match: 7. The length of the CDR3 is 15 residues. Germline-derived CDR1 and CDR2 are SEHNR and FQNEAQ (reference sequence).